The rows below give T cell receptor beta chains drawn from one sample of a study of cytomegalovirus exposure and HLA in healthy donors. Only in-frame clones appear in the TCRdb table, and some are missing; sequencing was by immunoSEQ multiplex PCR. The table shows approximately 97,000 clones, with 65% to 85% occurring only once. Source material: PBMCs. The receptors stem from a middle-aged man in good health and CMV-seropositive. Both conserved end residues are part of each CDR3. A D gene is named only where the DNA matches it firmly. Expanded clones are given a class, and other clones once, few, many or no size at all.

j_call,v_call,d_call,clone_size,cdr3_nt,cdr3_aa
TRBJ1-2,TRBV19,TRBD1,NA,TGTGCCAGTACCGCCGGGACAGCATCAGATCTTTATGGCTACACCTTC,CASTAGTASDLYGYTF
TRBJ2-7,TRBV2,NA,NA,TGTGCCAGCAGTGAGGGTCAGGGGGGCAACTACGAGCAGTACTTC,CASSEGQGGNYEQYF
TRBJ2-3,TRBV28,TRBD1,NA,TGTGCCAGCAGTTCCCCCGGGACAGGGGGGCTAGATACGCAGTATTTT,CASSSPGTGGLDTQYF
TRBJ1-1,TRBV4-2,NA,NA,TGTGCCAGCAGACTCGGCGTCAAAGAGGGCTCTGAAGCTTTCTTT,CASRLGVKEGSEAFF
TRBJ2-1,TRBV9,TRBD2,NA,TGTGCCAGCAGCGTCGGGACTAGCGGGGGGGCATACAATGAGCAGTTCTTC,CASSVGTSGGAYNEQFF
TRBJ2-2,TRBV29-1,TRBD1,NA,TGCAGCGGGGCGACAGGGGTGAACACCGGGGAGCTGTTTTTT,CSGATGVNTGELFF
TRBJ2-1,TRBV2,TRBD2,NA,TGTGCCAGCCGCCTAGCGGAGGGATCCAATGAGCAGTTCTTC,CASRLAEGSNEQFF
TRBJ1-3,TRBV6-5,NA,NA,TGTGCCACCTTCCGAAACACCATATATTTT,CATFRNTIYF
TRBJ1-1,TRBV5-8,NA,once,TGTGCCAGCAGCTCCAGGACACCCGTCTTT,CASSSRTPVF
TRBJ1-6,TRBV30,NA,NA,TGTGCCTGGAGCTTACAGAATTCACCCCTCCACTTT,CAWSLQNSPLHF
TRBJ1-6,TRBV14,NA,NA,TGTGCCAGCCCGGGACTGCATAATTCACCCCTCCACTTT,CASPGLHNSPLHF
TRBJ1-5,TRBV5-5,NA,NA,TGTGCCAGCAGCTTGGCGGGGAATAGCAATCAGCCCCAGCATTTT,CASSLAGNSNQPQHF
TRBJ2-2,TRBV5-1,NA,NA,TGCGCCAGCAGCCGGGACATATCGAACACCGGGGAGCTGTTTTTT,CASSRDISNTGELFF
TRBJ1-2,TRBV5-6,TRBD1,few,TGTGCCAGCAGCTTGGGACAGGGGGTCGATGGCTACACCTTC,CASSLGQGVDGYTF
TRBJ1-1,TRBV30,NA,NA,TGTGCCTGGAGTGTAGAGGCAGGGGTGGAAGCTTTCTTT,CAWSVEAGVEAFF
TRBJ2-3,TRBV5-4,NA,NA,TGTGCCAGCACTACCGGACAGCGCACAGATACGCAGTATTTT,CASTTGQRTDTQYF
TRBJ1-1,TRBV7-9,TRBD1,NA,TGTGCCAGCAGCTGGAGAGGGACAGGGCTGAACACTGAAGCTTTCTTT,CASSWRGTGLNTEAFF
TRBJ2-1,TRBV4-2,TRBD2,NA,TGTGCCAGCAGCCAAGATTGGCTAGCGGCCTACAATGAGCAGTTCTTC,CASSQDWLAAYNEQFF
TRBJ2-2,TRBV7-9,TRBD2,NA,TGTGCCAGCAGCCCGCCACTAGCGGGAGAAGCTAACGGGGAGCTGTTTTTT,CASSPPLAGEANGELFF
TRBJ2-1,TRBV5-1,NA,few,TGCGCCAGCAGCTCCGGGAGTATTACCTACAATGAGCAGTTCTTC,CASSSGSITYNEQFF
TRBJ2-2,TRBV28,NA,NA,TGTGCCAGCAGTCCCCTAAACACCGGGGAGCTGTTTTTT,CASSPLNTGELFF
TRBJ2-7,TRBV7-2,NA,NA,TGTGCCAGCAGCTTATTAGCCGAGCAGTACTTC,CASSLLAEQYF
TRBJ2-5,TRBV5-1,NA,NA,TGCGCCAGCACCCCCACAGGGACGGAGACCCAGTACTTC,CASTPTGTETQYF
TRBJ1-4,TRBV9,NA,NA,TGTGCCAGCAGCCCCGGGACTCTTCTCGGGGAAAAACTGTTTTTT,CASSPGTLLGEKLFF
TRBJ1-1,TRBV4-2,TRBD1,few,TGTGCCAGCAGCCCGGGACAGGGGAACACTGAAGCTTTCTTT,CASSPGQGNTEAFF
TRBJ1-3,TRBV5-5,NA,NA,NA,CASSFGTGSSQNRRYF
TRBJ2-6,TRBV13,TRBD1,few,TGTGCCAGCAGCCTAACAGGGGTTGGGGCCAACGTCCTGACTTTC,CASSLTGVGANVLTF
TRBJ2-2,TRBV7-2,NA,NA,TGTGCCAGCAGCCCTAACAGGGTTACCGGGGAGCTGTTTTTT,CASSPNRVTGELFF
TRBJ2-7,TRBV9,TRBD2,once,TGTGCCAGCAGCGTAGCCTCGGGAGGGGGCTCCTACGAGCAGTACTTC,CASSVASGGGSYEQYF
TRBJ2-5,TRBV4-1,NA,NA,TGCGCCAGCAGCCGACTTCCCCCCCCCGGAGCCCAAGAGACCCAGTACTTC,CASSRLPPPGAQETQYF
TRBJ2-1,TRBV30,TRBD2,NA,TGTGCCCGAGGGAGCGGGGGGGCTCGGGAGCAGTTCTTC,CARGSGGAREQFF
TRBJ2-7,TRBV14,NA,NA,TGTGCCAGCAGCCAAGGACAGCCGAGCTACGAGCAGTACTTC,CASSQGQPSYEQYF
TRBJ2-5,TRBV29-1,TRBD2,few,TGCAGCGTTGAGGTGGCTAGCGGGAGCAAGGAGCAGTACTTC,CSVEVASGSKEQYF
TRBJ1-5,TRBV10-3,NA,NA,TGTGCCATCAGTGATCCAGGGGCGGATCAGCCCCAGCATTTT,CAISDPGADQPQHF
TRBJ2-7,TRBV6-1,TRBD2,NA,TGTGCCAGCAGCACGGGAGGCCTCTCCTACGAGCAGTACTTC,CASSTGGLSYEQYF
TRBJ2-1,TRBV7-2,NA,NA,TGTGCCAGCAGCTCTAGGGGCAATGAGCAGTTCTTC,CASSSRGNEQFF
TRBJ2-7,TRBV6-6,NA,NA,TGTGCCAGCAGTTACTCGGGTTTTGACAGTCAGTACTTC,CASSYSGFDSQYF
TRBJ1-1,TRBV6-1,NA,NA,TGTGCCAGCAACTCAGGTGCCATGAACACTGAAGCTTTCTTT,CASNSGAMNTEAFF
TRBJ1-1,TRBV28,TRBD1,NA,TGTGCCAGCAGTCAGAACAGGGGGCCTATGGACACTGAAGCTTTCTTT,CASSQNRGPMDTEAFF
TRBJ2-7,TRBV11-2,TRBD2,NA,TGTGCCAGCAGTATACTAGCGGGAGGGGCCCTACACGAGCAGTACTTC,CASSILAGGALHEQYF